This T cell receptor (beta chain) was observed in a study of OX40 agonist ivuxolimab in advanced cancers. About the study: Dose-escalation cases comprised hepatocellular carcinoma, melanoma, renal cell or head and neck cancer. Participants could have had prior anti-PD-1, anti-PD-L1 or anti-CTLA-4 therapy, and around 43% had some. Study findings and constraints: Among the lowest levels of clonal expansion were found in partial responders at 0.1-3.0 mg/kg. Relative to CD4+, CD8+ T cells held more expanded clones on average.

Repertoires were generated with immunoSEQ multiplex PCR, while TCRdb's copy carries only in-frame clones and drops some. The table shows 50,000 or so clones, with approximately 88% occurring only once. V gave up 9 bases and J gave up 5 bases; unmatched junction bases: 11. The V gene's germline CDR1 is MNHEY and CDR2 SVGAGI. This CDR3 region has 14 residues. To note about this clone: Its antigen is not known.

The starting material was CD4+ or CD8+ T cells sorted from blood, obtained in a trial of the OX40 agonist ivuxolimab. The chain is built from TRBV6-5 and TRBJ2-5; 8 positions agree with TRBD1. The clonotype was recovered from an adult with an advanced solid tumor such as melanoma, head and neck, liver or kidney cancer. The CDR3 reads CARPDRASRETQYF. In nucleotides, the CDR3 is TGTGCCAGACCGGACAGGGCCAGTAGGGAGACCCAGTACTTC.